Each of the 29 T cell receptor beta chains below was sequenced from the same sample in a study of cytomegalovirus exposure and HLA in healthy donors. Amplification used 60 Vbeta primers and 13 Jbeta primers. TCRdb's copy holds only in-frame clones and misses some; the assay was immunoSEQ multiplex PCR. There are over 75,000 clones in the sample; around 76% occur only once, and roughly 7% lies in the top ten. The source material was PBMCs. The receptors were sampled from a man aged 40-49 years in good health and CMV-seropositive.

The gene calls are TRBV4-1 and TRBJ1-1; D unresolved. Germline lookup yields CDR1 MGHRA and CDR2 YSYEKL. CDR3 length equals 15 residues. Trimming removed 1 base at V and 5 bases at J, with 14 bases between. The CDR3 sequence: CASSQVSEGRTEAFF. The CDR3 bases are TGCGCCAGCAGCCAAGTCTCGGAGGGAAGAACTGAAGCTTTCTTT.

The chain couples TRBV11-2 to TRBJ1-1; 10 bases fit TRBD1. J lost 3 bases, V lost 3 bases, and 16 bases had no gene match. Germline V gives CDR1 SGHAT, CDR2 FQNNGV. The CDR3 spans 19 residues. CDR3 protein: CASSLGRDRGGGPYTEAFF. CDR3 in DNA: TGTGCCAGCAGCTTGGGACGGGACAGGGGAGGGGGGCCGTACACTGAAGCTTTCTTT.

This chain links TRBV6-6 with TRBJ2-7; the D gene is possibly TRBD2 (6 bases). There are 14 residues in the CDR3. Germline V gives CDR1 MNHNY, CDR2 SVGAGI (reference sequence). Trimming shortened V by 2 bases and J by 7 bases, and 15 bases separated the two germline ends. The CDR3 DNA reads TGTGCCAGCAGTTACGCAGGACTACCCCCGGAGCAGTACTTC. Encoded protein: CASSYAGLPPEQYF.

Regarding this clone: At one end, the junction sequence differs from germline, possibly due to a read error. The rearrangement joins TRBV7-7 to TRBJ2-7; TRBD1 aligns across 12 bases. There are 15 residues in the CDR3. Germline CDR1 is SSHAT and CDR2 is FNYEAQ (reference sequence). CDR3 DNA: TGTGCTAGCAGCTTAGGGACAGGGGGCCGGTACGAGCAGTACTTC. This gives the protein CASSLGTGGRYEQYF. Full variable domain (remainder filled in from reference TRBV7-7 and TRBJ2-7): GAGVSQSPRYKVTKRGQDVTLRCDPISSHATLYWYQQALGQGPEFLTYFNYEAQPDKSGLPSDRFSAERPEGSISTLTIQRTEQRDSAMYRCASSLGTGGRYEQYFGPGTRLTVT.

The J gene is TRBJ1-1, the V gene TRBV2, with 7 bases aligning to TRBD1. The CDR3 runs to 13 residues. Looked up from germline, CDR1 is SNHLY and CDR2 is FYNNEI. Trimming removed 10 bases from V and 1 base from J; junction bases left unmatched: 6. In DNA form, the CDR3 reads TGTGCCACCAAGGGACAGCAGAACACTGAAGCTTTCTTT. Translation gives CATKGQQNTEAFF.

This rearrangement joins TRBV6-6 to TRBJ1-2; 9 bases agree with TRBD1. The CDR3 sequence is 14 residues long. Germline V CDR1 and CDR2: MNHNY, SVGAGI (reference sequence). The junction had 6 bases not matched to a gene; V was cut back by 6 bases and J by 4 bases. As DNA, the CDR3 is TGTGCCAGCAGCGGACAGGGGCTCTCCTATGGCTACACCTTC. It codes for CASSGQGLSYGYTF.

The chain employs TRBV5-1 and TRBJ2-7; the D gene is possibly TRBD2 (6 bases). V shed 5 bases and J shed 0 bases, with 15 bases lying between them. CDR1 SGHRS and CDR2 YFSETQ come from the germline V gene. There are 15 residues in the CDR3. CDR3 coding DNA: TGCGCCAGCAGAGTCGGTAGCGGATTCTCCTACGAGCAGTACTTC. Amino acids: CASRVGSGFSYEQYF.

This sequence joins TRBV11-1 and TRBJ1-1; no firm D call. Between the trimmed V and J ends, which lost 6 bases and 0 bases, there was a span of 14 bases. This CDR3 region has 15 residues. Germline-derived CDR1 and CDR2 are SGHAT and FQDESV (reference sequence). CDR3 bases: TGTGCCAGCAGTTATCCCGGGATCATGAACACTGAAGCTTTCTTT. Its translation is CASSYPGIMNTEAFF.

The chain recombines TRBV5-6 with TRBJ2-3; the match to TRBD2 covers 9 bases. V lost 3 bases to trimming and J lost 6 bases; unmatched junction nucleotides: 11. CDR3 size: 16 residues. The germline V gene has CDR1 SGHDT and CDR2 YYEEEE. CDR3 sequence reads: CASSYTGTSPHDTQYF. CDR3 nucleotides: TGTGCCAGCAGCTATACCGGGACTAGCCCCCACGATACGCAGTATTTT.

This rearrangement joins TRBV2 to TRBJ2-4; D unclear. V lost 6 bases to trimming and J lost 15 bases, with 6 bases between them. Per germline, CDR1 SNHLY and CDR2 FYNNEI. The CDR3 is 8 residues long. The CDR3 region has the DNA TGTGCCAGCAGCCTCCTGTACTTC. Translated, it gives CASSLLYF.

The chain uses TRBV6-6 and TRBJ2-7; unclear D gene. Germline V gene data show CDR1 as MNHNY and CDR2 as SVGAGI (reference sequence). CDR3 length: 14 residues. V lost 4 bases and J lost 2, with 12 bases in between. The CDR3 reads CASSSPAGPYEQYF. In DNA form, the CDR3 reads TGTGCCAGCAGTTCCCCCGCAGGCCCCTACGAGCAGTACTTC.

The V call is TRBV5-1, the J call TRBJ2-7; the match to TRBD1 covers 11 bases. The CDR3 is 15 residues long. Unmatched junction bases numbered 8, after V lost 3 bases and J lost 6 bases. The germline gives CDR1 SGHRS, CDR2 YFSETQ. Here the CDR3 reads CASSSYGQGAREQYF. The CDR3 DNA reads as TGCGCCAGCAGCTCATACGGACAGGGGGCTCGCGAGCAGTACTTC.

Notes on this clone: The sample holds other DNA sequences that translate to the same CDR3. V gene TRBV5-1 combines with J gene TRBJ2-7; possible D gene TRBD1, 5 bases. V shed 0 bases and J shed 5 bases, with 9 bases lying between them. The CDR3 runs 13 residues. From germline, CDR1 is SGHRS and CDR2 YFSETQ. CDR3: CASSLGQGDEQYF. The CDR3 bases are TGCGCCAGCAGCTTGGGCCAGGGCGACGAGCAGTACTTC.

Here the CDR3 DNA reads TGTGCCAGCAGCGCGGGACAGGGCAGCCCTGGGGCCAACGTCCTGACTTTC. It encodes CASSAGQGSPGANVLTF. The chain joins TRBV5-4 to TRBJ2-6; 9 positions match TRBD1. The CDR3 covers 17 residues. Germline CDR1 and CDR2: SGHNT and YYREEE (reference sequence). V lost 4 bases to trimming and J lost 2 bases; unmatched junction nucleotides: 7.

This chain links TRBV5-1 with TRBJ1-5, with D uncertain. CDR3 length equals 16 residues. Germline V gene data show CDR1 as SGHRS and CDR2 as YFSETQ. V was trimmed by 0 bases and J by 3 bases, leaving 13 bases between them. The CDR3 loop is CASSLAEVKHNQPQHF. Written as DNA, the CDR3 is TGCGCCAGCAGCTTGGCCGAGGTCAAGCACAATCAGCCCCAGCATTTT. The full variable domain, its missing parts supplied by reference TRBV5-1 and TRBJ1-5, is KAGVTQTPRYLIKTRGQQVTLSCSPISGHRSVSWYQQTPGQGLQFLFEYFSETQRNKGNFPGRFSGRQFSNSRSEMNVSTLELGDSALYLCASSLAEVKHNQPQHFGDGTRLSIL.

This clone has a handful of counts. CDR3 nucleotide sequence: TGCAGCGTAATGACAGGATACTACGAGCAGTACTTC. It specifies CSVMTGYYEQYF. The chain carries TRBV29-1 and TRBJ2-7; possible D gene TRBD1, 6 bases. Germline V gene data show CDR1 as SQVTM and CDR2 as ANQGSEA. Deletions cut 6 bases from V and 3 bases from J, with 12 bases between. There are 12 residues in the CDR3.

The chain uses TRBV6-1 and TRBJ1-1; TRBD1 agrees at 7 bases. V lost 2 bases, J lost 5 bases, and 2 bases stayed unmatched. CDR1 and CDR2 (germline): MNHNS, SASEGT. The CDR3 extends over 13 amino acids. The CDR3 DNA reads TGTGCCAGCAGTGAATCCAGGGGGACTGAAGCTTTCTTT. Amino acid sequence: CASSESRGTEAFF.

This sequence joins TRBV1 and TRBJ2-5; the DNA was not compared with TRBD2, the D call given in the table. TRBV1 is a documented pseudogene. The CDR3 sequence is 16 residues long. CDR3 sequence (DNA): TGCACCAGCAGCAAAGGGGCTAGCGGGGGCCAAGAGACCCAGTACTTC. It yields the protein CTSSKGASGGQETQYF.

The chain joins TRBV11-2 to TRBJ2-7, with TRBD2 identical over 8 bases. Germline assignment: CDR1 SGHAT and CDR2 FQNNGV. The CDR3 contains 15 residues. The junction had 9 bases not matched to a gene; V was cut back by 3 bases and J by 5 bases. This chain's CDR3 is CASSFSGAAADEQYF. The CDR3 bases are TGTGCCAGCAGCTTTAGCGGGGCCGCAGCGGACGAGCAGTACTTC.

This clone was seen a handful of times. J is TRBJ2-1 and V is TRBV7-2; TRBD2 agrees at 14 bases. The trim removed 4 bases at V and 7 bases at J, leaving 15 bases unmatched. The CDR3 covers 19 residues. Germline V lookup: CDR1 SGHTA, CDR2 FQGNSA. As DNA, the CDR3 is TGTGCCAGCAGCTCACGCGGGACTAGCGGGAGATTCCGGGAGAATGAGCAGTTCTTC. It is translated as CASSSRGTSGRFRENEQFF.

This rearrangement joins TRBV2 to TRBJ1-5; D remains ambiguous. The CDR3 spans 15 residues. Germline V gene data show CDR1 as SNHLY and CDR2 as FYNNEI. V was trimmed by 6 bases and J by 2 bases, leaving 14 bases between them. CDR3 DNA sequence: TGTGCCAGCAGCTTCCAAGGACTAGGCAATCAGCCCCAGCATTTT. Translating gives CASSFQGLGNQPQHF. The full variable domain, its missing parts supplied by reference TRBV2 and TRBJ1-5, is EPEVTQTPSHQVTQMGQEVILRCVPISNHLYFYWYRQILGQKVEFLVSFYNNEISEKSEIFDDQFSVERPDGSNFTLKIRSTKLEDSAMYFCASSFQGLGNQPQHFGDGTRLSIL.

V and J are TRBV9 and TRBJ1-3; tentatively, D is TRBD1 (5 bases). Deletions cut 0 bases from V and 0 bases from J, with 7 bases between. CDR1 is SGDLS, CDR2 YYNGEE, per germline. This CDR3 has 15 residues. CDR3 bases: TGTGCCAGCAGCGTAGCGACAGCCTCTGGAAACACCATATATTTT. Its translation: CASSVATASGNTIYF.

The chain couples TRBV5-1 to TRBJ1-4; the D gene is possibly TRBD1 (5 bases). From germline, CDR1 is SGHRS and CDR2 YFSETQ. The CDR3 covers 15 residues. The V end lost 4 bases, the J end lost 0 bases, and 10 bases lay between the germline ends. The CDR3 spells CASSREGTTNEKLFF. The CDR3 bases are TGCGCCAGCAGCCGGGAGGGGACAACTAATGAAAAACTGTTTTTT.

This clone was seen only a few times. V gene TRBV6-5 combines with J gene TRBJ1-1; D is unresolved. Trimming shortened V by 3 bases and J by 6 bases, and 5 bases separated the two germline ends. The V gene's germline CDR1 is MNHEY and CDR2 SVGAGI. The CDR3 is 11 residues long. The CDR3 loop reads CASSYSSEAFF. CDR3 coding DNA: TGTGCCAGCAGTTATAGCTCTGAAGCTTTCTTT.

This clone was observed a few times. V gene TRBV7-2 combines with J gene TRBJ2-5, with D perhaps TRBD1 (5 bases). The CDR3 is 13 residues long. The V end was cut by 5 bases, the J end by 2 bases, with 9 bases between. CDR1 is SGHTA and CDR2 is FQGNSA in the germline V gene. CDR3 region: CASSLDRQETQYF. CDR3 sequence (DNA): TGTGCCAGCAGCCTTGACAGACAAGAGACCCAGTACTTC.

The rearrangement joins TRBV7-9 to TRBJ2-5; 7 nucleotides match TRBD1. The CDR3 spans 14 residues. CDR1 is SEHNR, CDR2 FQNEAQ, per germline (reference sequence). J gave up 5 bases and V 5 bases, and 8 bases lay outside the gene matches. CDR3 loop: CASSPGGRRETQYF. In nucleotides, the CDR3 is TGTGCCAGCAGCCCAGGGGGACGGCGGGAGACCCAGTACTTC.

The V and J genes are TRBV6-4 and TRBJ2-2; TRBD1 agrees at 11 bases. Looked up from germline, CDR1 is MRHNA and CDR2 is SNTAGT. The CDR3 has 16 residues. V shed 9 bases, J shed 4 bases, and the junction held 10 bases outside the gene matches. The CDR3 sequence: CASAGTGTGGTGELFF. The CDR3 DNA sequence: TGTGCCAGTGCCGGTACCGGGACAGGGGGCACCGGGGAGCTGTTTTTT.

This clone appeared a single time. The chain is built from TRBV11-2 and TRBJ1-2; possible D gene TRBD1, 5 bases. CDR3 length: 13 amino acids. Trimming left V 8 bases short and J 6 bases short, with 16 bases between. Per the germline V gene, CDR1 is SGHAT and CDR2 is FQNNGV. The CDR3 bases are TGTGCCAGCGGCGATCCTGCGGGGCATGGCTACACCTTC. The encoded protein is CASGDPAGHGYTF.

This rearrangement joins TRBV28 to TRBJ2-1, with 7 bases identical to TRBD1. This CDR3 has 15 amino acids. From germline, CDR1 is MDHEN and CDR2 SYDVKM. The V segment lost 8 bases and the J segment 10 bases; nucleotides outside the gene matches: 17. CDR3 nucleotides: TGTGCCAGCGGCCCGGGTGGGGGACAGCTACCCGAGCAGTTCTTC. Amino acids: CASGPGGGQLPEQFF.